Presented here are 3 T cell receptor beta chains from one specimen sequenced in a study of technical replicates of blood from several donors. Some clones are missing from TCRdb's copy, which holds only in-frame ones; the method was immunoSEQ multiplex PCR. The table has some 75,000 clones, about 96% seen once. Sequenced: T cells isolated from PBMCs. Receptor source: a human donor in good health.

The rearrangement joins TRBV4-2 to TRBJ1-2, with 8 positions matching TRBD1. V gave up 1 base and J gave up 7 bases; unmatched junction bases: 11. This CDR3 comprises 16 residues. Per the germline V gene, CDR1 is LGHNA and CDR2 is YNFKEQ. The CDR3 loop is CASSQVGLQGAGGYTF. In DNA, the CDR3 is TGTGCCAGCAGCCAAGTTGGGCTCCAGGGGGCGGGTGGCTACACCTTC.

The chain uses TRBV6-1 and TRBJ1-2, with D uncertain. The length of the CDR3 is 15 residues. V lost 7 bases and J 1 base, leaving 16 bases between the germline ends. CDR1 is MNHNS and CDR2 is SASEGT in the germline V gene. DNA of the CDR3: TGTGCCAGCACTCCCCGTGGAGAAATTAACTATGGCTACACCTTC. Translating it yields CASTPRGEINYGYTF.

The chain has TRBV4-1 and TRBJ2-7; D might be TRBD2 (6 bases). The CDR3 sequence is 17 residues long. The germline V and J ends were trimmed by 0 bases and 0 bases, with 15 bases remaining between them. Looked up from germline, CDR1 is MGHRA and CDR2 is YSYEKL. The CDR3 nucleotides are TGCGCCAGCAGCCAAGAGCCGCCGGGACTCATCTCCTACGAGCAGTACTTC. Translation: CASSQEPPGLISYEQYF.